This TCR beta chain emerged from a study of blood T cell repertoires in COVID-19. Repertoires were generated with immunoSEQ multiplex PCR, while TCRdb's copy carries only in-frame clones and drops some. The data hold 120,000 to 150,000 clones, with more than 75% observed a single time. The source material was peripheral blood. This sequence originates from a man in his fifties or sixties with acute or convalescent COVID-19.

The CDR3 here is CASKAGTGANTEAFF. Here the CDR3 DNA reads TGCGCCAGTAAAGCCGGGACAGGCGCGAACACTGAAGCTTTCTTT. This chain connects TRBV5-1 to TRBJ1-1; TRBD1 aligns across 8 bases. Unmatched junction bases numbered 10, after V lost 8 bases and J lost 1 base. The germline CDR1 and CDR2 sequences are SGHRS and YFSETQ. The length of the CDR3 is 15 residues.